This section outlines one T cell receptor beta chain sequence together with its context. CDR1 and CDR2 (germline): MNHEY, SMNVEV (reference sequence). V shed 2 bases and J shed 4 bases, with 6 bases lying between them. The CDR3 runs to 13 residues. In the study's own analysis: Researchers report that nucleated cell counts were estimated from reference gene primer amplification. TCRdb's table, derived via immunoSEQ multiplex PCR, lists solely in-frame clones and lacks some. V and J calls and clone size are as listed in that table; D and trimming were resolved from the DNA. Seen here are some 120,000 clones, about 88% observed once, and the top ten hold roughly 1.4%. The sample originates from a study of blood T cell repertoires in COVID-19. Overall study: The United States, Italy and Spain were the sources of the acute and convalescent COVID-19 samples. Sources were T cells, B-cell-depleted T cells, or PBMCs; the material itself was cDNA or gDNA.

The V and J genes are TRBV27 and TRBJ2-1; D is unclear. This sequence was found in a human donor in a cohort sampled during active COVID-19. What was sequenced was peripheral blood. CDR3 nucleotides: TGTGCCAGCAGTTTAGTCTCTTACAATGAGCAGTTCTTC. Encoded protein: CASSLVSYNEQFF.